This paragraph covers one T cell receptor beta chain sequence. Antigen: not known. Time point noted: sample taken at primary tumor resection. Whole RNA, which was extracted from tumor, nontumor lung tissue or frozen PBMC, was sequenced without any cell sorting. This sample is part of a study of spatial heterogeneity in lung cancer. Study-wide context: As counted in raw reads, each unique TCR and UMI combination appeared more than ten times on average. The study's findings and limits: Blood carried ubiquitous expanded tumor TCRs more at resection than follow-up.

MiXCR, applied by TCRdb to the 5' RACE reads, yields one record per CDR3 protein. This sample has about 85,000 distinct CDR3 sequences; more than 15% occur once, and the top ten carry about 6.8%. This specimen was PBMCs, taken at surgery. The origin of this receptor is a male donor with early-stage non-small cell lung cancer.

The DNA of the CDR3 is TGTGCCAGCAGCCCGGGACTTGGGGATGAGCAGTTCTTC. Translating gives CASSPGLGDEQFF. The rearrangement links TRBV7-3 to TRBJ2-1; D is possibly TRBD2 (6 bases). Germline V gives CDR1 SGHTA, CDR2 FQGTGA. The CDR3 runs 13 residues. V was pared by 5 bases and J by 8 bases, with 13 bases between.